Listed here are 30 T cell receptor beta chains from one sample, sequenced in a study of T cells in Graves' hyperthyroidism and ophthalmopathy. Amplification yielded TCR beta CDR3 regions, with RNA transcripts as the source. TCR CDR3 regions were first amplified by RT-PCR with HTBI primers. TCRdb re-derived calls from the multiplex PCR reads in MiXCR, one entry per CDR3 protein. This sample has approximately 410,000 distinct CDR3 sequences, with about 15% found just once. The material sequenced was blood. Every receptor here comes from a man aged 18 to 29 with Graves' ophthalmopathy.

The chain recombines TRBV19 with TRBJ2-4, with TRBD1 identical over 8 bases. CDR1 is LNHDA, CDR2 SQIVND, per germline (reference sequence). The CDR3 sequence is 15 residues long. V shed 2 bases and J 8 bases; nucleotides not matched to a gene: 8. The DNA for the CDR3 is TGTGCCAGTAGTATAACCGGACAGGGTAGGGACATTCAGTACTTC. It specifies CASSITGQGRDIQYF.

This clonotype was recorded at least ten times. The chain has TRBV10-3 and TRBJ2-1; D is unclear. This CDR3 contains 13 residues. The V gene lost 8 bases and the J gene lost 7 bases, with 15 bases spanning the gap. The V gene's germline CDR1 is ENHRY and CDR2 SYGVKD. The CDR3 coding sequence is TGTGCCATCTGGGTCGGTTCGCTGAATGAGCAGTTCTTC. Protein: CAIWVGSLNEQFF.

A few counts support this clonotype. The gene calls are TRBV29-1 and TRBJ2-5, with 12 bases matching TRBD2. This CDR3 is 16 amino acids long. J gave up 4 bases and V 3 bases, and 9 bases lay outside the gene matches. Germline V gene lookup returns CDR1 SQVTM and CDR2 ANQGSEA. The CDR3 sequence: CSVDSSGGGFGETQYF. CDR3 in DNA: TGCAGCGTTGACTCTAGCGGGGGGGGTTTCGGAGAGACCCAGTACTTC.

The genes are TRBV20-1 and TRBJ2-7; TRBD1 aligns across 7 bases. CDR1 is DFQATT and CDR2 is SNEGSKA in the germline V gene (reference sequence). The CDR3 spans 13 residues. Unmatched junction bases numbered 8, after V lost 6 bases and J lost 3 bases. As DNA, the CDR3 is TGCAGTGCCACCGGGACAGACAACTACGAGCAGTACTTC. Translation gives CSATGTDNYEQYF.

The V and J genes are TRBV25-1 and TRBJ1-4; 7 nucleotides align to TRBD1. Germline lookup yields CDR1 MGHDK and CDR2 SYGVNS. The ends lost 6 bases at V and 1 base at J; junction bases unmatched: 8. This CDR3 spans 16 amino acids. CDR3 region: CASSPPRQGTNEKLFF. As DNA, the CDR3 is TGTGCCAGCAGCCCCCCCCGACAGGGAACTAATGAAAAACTGTTTTTT.

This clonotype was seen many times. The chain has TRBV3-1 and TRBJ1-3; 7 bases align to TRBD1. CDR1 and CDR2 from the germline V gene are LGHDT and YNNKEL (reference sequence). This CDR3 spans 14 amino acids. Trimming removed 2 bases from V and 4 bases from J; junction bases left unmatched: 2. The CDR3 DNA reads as TGTGCCAGCAGCCAACCGACAGGGGGAAACACCATATATTTT. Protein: CASSQPTGGNTIYF.

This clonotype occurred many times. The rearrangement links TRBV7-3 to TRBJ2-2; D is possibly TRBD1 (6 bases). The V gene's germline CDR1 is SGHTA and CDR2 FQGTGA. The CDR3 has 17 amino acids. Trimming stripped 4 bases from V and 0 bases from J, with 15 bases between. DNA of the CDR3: TGTGCCAGCAGCTCTCAAAAGGGACAAGCGAACACCGGGGAGCTGTTTTTT. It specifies CASSSQKGQANTGELFF.

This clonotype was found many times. For the CDR3, the DNA is TGTGCCAGCACCTTACGCGGGGGGTTGAGGGACACTGAAGCTTTCTTT. Protein sequence: CASTLRGGLRDTEAFF. This rearrangement joins TRBV6-1 to TRBJ1-1; a weak D match, TRBD1 (5 bases). From germline, CDR1 is MNHNS and CDR2 SASEGT. V gave up 7 bases and J gave up 3 bases, with 21 bases separating them. The CDR3 covers 16 residues.

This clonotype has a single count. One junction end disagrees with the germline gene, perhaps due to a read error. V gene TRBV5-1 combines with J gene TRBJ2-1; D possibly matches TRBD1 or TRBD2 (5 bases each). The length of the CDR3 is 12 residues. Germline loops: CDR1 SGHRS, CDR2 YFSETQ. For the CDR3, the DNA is TGCGCCAGCAACTTGGGGGAGAATGAGCAGTTCTTC. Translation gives CASNLGENEQFF.

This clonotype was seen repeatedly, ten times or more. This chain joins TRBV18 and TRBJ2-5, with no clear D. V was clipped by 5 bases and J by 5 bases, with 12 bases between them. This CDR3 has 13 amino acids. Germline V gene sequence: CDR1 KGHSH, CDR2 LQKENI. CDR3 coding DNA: TGTGCCAGCTCAGCAGCCCCGTCGGAGACCCAGTACTTC. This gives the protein CASSAAPSETQYF.

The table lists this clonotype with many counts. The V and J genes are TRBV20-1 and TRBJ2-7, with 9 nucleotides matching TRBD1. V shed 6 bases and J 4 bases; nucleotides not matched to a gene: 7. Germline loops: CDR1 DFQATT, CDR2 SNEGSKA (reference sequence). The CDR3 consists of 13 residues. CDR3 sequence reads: CSAAGTGLYEQYF. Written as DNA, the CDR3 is TGCAGTGCCGCCGGGACAGGGTTATACGAGCAGTACTTC.

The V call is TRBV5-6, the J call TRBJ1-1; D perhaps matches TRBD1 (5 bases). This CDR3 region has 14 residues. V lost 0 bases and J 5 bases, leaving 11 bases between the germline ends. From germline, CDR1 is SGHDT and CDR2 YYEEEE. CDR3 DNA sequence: TGTGCCAGCAGCTTGGCTGGGGACTCGACTGAAGCTTTCTTT. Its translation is CASSLAGDSTEAFF. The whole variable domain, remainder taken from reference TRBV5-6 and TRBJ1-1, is DAGVTQSPTHLIKTRGQQVTLRCSPKSGHDTVSWYQQALGQGPQFIFQYYEEEERQRGNFPDRFSGHQFPNYSSELNVNALLLGDSALYLCASSLAGDSTEAFFGQGTRLTVV.

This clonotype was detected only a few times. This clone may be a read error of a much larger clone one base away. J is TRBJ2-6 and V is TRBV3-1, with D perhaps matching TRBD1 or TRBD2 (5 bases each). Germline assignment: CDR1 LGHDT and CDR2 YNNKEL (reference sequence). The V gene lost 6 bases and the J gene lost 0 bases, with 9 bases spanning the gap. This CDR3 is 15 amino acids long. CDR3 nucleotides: TGTGCCAGCAGTCGGGACCTCTCTGGGGCCAACGTCCTGACTTTC. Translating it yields CASSRDLSGANVLTF.

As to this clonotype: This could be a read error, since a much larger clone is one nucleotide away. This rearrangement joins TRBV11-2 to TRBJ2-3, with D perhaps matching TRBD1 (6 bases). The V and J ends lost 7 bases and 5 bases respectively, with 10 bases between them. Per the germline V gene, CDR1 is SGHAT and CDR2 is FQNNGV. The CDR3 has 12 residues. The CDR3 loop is CASNPGVDTQYF. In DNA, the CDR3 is TGTGCCAGCAATCCAGGGGTAGATACGCAGTATTTT.

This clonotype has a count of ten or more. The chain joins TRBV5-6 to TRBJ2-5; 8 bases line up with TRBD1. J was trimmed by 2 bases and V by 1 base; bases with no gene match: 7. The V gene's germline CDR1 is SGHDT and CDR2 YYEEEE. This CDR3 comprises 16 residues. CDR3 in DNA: TGTGCCAGCAGCTTGTCCCCCGGACAGGGACAAGAGACCCAGTACTTC. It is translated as CASSLSPGQGQETQYF.

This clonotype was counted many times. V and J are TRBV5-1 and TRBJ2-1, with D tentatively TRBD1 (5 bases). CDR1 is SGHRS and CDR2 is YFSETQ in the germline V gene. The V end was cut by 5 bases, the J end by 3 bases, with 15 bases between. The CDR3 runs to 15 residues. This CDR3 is CASRVRAEHYNEQFF. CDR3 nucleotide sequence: TGCGCCAGCAGGGTCAGGGCGGAACACTACAATGAGCAGTTCTTC.

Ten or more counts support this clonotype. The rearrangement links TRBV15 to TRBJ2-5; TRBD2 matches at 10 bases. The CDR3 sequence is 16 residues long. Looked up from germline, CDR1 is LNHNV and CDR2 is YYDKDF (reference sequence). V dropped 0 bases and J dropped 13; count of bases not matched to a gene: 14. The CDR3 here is CATSRDVTLAGARAYF. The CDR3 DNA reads TGTGCCACCAGCAGAGATGTCACCCTAGCGGGGGCCAGGGCGTACTTC. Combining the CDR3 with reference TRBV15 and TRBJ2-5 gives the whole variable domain DAMVIQNPRYQVTQFGKPVTLSCSQTLNHNVMYWYQQKSSQAPKLLFHYYDKDFNNEADTPDNFQSRRPNTSFCFLDIRSPGLGDTAMYLCATSRDVTLAGARAYFGPGTRLLVL.

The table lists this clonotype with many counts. Here the CDR3 DNA reads TGCAGTGCCCCAAGGACAGGCCCCCATCCCGAGCAGTACTTC. Its translation: CSAPRTGPHPEQYF. The rearrangement links TRBV20-1 to TRBJ2-7; TRBD1 aligns across 7 bases. Germline values: CDR1 DFQATT, CDR2 SNEGSKA (reference sequence). The CDR3 extends over 14 amino acids. With V trimmed by 6 bases and J by 6 bases, 14 bases remained unmatched.

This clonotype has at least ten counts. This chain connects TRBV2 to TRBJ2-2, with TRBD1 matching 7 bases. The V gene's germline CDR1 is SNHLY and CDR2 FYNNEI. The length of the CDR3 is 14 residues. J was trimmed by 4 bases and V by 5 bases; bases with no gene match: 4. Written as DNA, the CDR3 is TGTGCCAGCAGTCGGACAGGAGGCACCGGGGAGCTGTTTTTT. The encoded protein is CASSRTGGTGELFF.

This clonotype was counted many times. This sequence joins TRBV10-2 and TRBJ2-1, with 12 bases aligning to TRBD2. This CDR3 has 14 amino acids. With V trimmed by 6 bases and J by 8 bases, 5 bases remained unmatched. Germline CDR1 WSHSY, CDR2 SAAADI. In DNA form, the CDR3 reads TGCGCCAGCAGCAGGACTAGCGGGGACTATGAGCAGTTCTTC. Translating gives CASSRTSGDYEQFF.

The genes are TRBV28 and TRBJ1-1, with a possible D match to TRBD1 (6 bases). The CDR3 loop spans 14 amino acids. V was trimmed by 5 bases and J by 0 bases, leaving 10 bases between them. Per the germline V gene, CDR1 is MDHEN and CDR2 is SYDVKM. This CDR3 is CASSDAGVNTEAFF. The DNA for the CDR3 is TGTGCCAGCAGTGACGCAGGGGTGAACACTGAAGCTTTCTTT.

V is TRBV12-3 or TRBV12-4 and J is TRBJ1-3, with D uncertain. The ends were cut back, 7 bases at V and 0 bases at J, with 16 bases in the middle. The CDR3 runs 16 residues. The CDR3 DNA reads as TGTGCCAGCAATCTCGCAGGAACCAGCTCTGGAAACACCATATATTTT. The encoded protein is CASNLAGTSSGNTIYF.

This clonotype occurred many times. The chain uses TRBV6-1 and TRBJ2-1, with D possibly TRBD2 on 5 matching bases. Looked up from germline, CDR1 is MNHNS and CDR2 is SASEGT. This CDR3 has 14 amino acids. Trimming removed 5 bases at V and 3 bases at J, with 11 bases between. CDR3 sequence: CASSYTRDYNEQFF. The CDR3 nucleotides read TGTGCCAGCAGTTATACGAGGGACTACAATGAGCAGTTCTTC.

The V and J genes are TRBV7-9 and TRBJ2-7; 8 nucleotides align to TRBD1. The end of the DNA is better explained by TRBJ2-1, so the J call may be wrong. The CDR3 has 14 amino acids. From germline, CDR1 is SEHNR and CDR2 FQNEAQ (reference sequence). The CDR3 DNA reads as TGTGCCAGCAGCCAAGGGGGGACAGGCTACGAGCAGTTCTTC. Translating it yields CASSQGGTGYEQFF.

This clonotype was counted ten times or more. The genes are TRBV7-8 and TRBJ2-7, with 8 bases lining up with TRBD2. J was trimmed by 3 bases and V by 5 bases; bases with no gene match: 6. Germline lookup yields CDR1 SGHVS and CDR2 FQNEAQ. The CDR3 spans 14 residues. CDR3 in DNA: TGTGCCAGCAGCCCCGGGAGGGATAACTACGAGCAGTACTTC. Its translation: CASSPGRDNYEQYF.

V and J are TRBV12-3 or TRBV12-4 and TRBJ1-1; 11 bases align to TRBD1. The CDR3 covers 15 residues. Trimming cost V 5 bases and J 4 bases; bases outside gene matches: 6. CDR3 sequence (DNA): TGTGCCAGCAGTCCCAGGGACAGGGGGACCACTGAAGCTTTCTTT. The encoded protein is CASSPRDRGTTEAFF.

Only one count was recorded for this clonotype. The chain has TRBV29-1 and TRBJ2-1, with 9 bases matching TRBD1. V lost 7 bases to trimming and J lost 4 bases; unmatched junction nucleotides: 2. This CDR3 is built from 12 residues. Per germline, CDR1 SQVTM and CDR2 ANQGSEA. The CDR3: CSAGQGYNEQFF. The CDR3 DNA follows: TGCAGCGCGGGACAGGGTTACAATGAGCAGTTCTTC.

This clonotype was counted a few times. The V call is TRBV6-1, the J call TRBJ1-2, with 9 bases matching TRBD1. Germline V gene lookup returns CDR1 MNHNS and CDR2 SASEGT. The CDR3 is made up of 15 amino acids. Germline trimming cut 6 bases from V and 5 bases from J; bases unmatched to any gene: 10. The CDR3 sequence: CASSSQGTGHYGYTF. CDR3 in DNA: TGTGCCAGCAGCTCCCAGGGGACAGGGCATTATGGCTACACCTTC.

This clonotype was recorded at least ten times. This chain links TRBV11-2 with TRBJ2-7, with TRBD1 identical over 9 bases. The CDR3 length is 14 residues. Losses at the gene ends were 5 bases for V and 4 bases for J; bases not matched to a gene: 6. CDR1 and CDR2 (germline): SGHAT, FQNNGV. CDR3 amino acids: CASSATDRGYEQYF. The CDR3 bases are TGTGCCAGCAGCGCAACCGACAGGGGGTACGAGCAGTACTTC. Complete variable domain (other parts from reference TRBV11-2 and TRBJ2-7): EAGVAQSPRYKIIEKRQSVAFWCNPISGHATLYWYQQILGQGPKLLIQFQNNGVVDDSQLPKDRFSAERLKGVDSTLKIQPAKLEDSAVYLCASSATDRGYEQYFGPGTRLTVT.

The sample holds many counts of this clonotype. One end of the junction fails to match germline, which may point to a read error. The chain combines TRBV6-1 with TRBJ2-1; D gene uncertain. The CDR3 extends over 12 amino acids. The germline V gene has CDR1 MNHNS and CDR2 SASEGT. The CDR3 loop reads CASREVIDEQFF. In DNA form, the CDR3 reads TGTGCCAGCAGGGAAGTAATCGATGAGCAGTTCTTC.